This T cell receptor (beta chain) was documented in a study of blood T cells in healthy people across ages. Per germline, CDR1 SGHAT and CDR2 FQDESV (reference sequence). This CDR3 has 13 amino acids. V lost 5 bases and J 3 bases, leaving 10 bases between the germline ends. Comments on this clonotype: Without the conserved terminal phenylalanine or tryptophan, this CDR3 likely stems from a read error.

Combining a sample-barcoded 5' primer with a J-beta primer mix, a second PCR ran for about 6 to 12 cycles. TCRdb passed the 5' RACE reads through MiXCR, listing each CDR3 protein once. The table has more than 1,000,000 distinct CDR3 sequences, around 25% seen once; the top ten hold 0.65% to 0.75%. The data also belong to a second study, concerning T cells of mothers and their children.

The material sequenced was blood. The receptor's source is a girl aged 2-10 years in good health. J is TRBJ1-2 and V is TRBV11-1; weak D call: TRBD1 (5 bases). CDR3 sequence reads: CASSSGTDYGYTL. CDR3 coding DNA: TGTGCCAGCAGCAGCGGGACCGACTATGGCTACACCCTC.